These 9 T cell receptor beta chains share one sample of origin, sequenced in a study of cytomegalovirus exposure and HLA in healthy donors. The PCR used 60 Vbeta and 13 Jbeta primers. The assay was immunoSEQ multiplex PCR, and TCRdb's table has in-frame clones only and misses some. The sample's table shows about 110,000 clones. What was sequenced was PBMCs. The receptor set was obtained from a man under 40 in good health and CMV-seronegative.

The DNA of the CDR3 is TGTGCCAGCAGTGCATTCTACAGGGTTACCGTCGGGACCCAGTACTTC. Amino acid sequence: CASSAFYRVTVGTQYF. The J gene is TRBJ2-5, the V gene TRBV2; possible D gene TRBD1, 6 bases. CDR1 is SNHLY and CDR2 is FYNNEI in the germline V gene. This CDR3 spans 16 amino acids. The V end lost 4 bases, the J end lost 7 bases, and 22 bases lay between the germline ends.

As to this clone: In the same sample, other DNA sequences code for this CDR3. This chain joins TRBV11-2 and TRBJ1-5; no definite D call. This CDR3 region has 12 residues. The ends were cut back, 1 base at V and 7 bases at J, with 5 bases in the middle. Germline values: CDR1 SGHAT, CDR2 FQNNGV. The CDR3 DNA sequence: TGTGCCAGCAGCTTAGGAGGGCAGCCCCAGCATTTT. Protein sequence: CASSLGGQPQHF.

The CDR3 bases are TGTGCCAGCAGCTTCGGCCTCGTCGGGGTGAGAGAGACCCAGTACTTC. This gives the protein CASSFGLVGVRETQYF. The chain joins TRBV5-6 to TRBJ2-5, with a tentative D call TRBD2 (5 bases). The germline gives CDR1 SGHDT, CDR2 YYEEEE. The CDR3 is 16 residues long. V was pared by 2 bases and J by 4 bases, with 18 bases between.

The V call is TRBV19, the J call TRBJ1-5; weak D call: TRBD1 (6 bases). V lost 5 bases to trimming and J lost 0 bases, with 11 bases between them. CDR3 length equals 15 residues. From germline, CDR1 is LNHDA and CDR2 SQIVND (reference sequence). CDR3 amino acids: CASSQGWHSNQPQHF. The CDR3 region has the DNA TGTGCCAGTAGTCAGGGGTGGCATAGCAATCAGCCCCAGCATTTT.

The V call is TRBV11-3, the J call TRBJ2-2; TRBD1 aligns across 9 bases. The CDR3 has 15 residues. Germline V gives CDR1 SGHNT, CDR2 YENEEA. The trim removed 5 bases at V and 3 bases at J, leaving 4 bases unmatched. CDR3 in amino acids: CASSQGQGDTGELFF. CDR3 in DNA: TGTGCCAGCAGCCAGGGACAGGGCGACACCGGGGAGCTGTTTTTT.

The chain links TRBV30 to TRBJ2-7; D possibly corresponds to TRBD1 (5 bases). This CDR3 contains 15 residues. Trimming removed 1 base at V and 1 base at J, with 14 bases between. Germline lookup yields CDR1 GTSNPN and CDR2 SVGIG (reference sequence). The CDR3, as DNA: TGTGCCTGGAGTGCCCCGGACATCCCTTCCTACGAGCAGTACTTC. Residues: CAWSAPDIPSYEQYF.

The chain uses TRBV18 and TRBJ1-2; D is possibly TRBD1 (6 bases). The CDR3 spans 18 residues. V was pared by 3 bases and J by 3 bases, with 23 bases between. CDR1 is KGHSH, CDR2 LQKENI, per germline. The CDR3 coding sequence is TGTGCCAGCTCACCCCTGGGGGGGCTCCACCCCTCGGACTATGGCTACACCTTC. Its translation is CASSPLGGLHPSDYGYTF.

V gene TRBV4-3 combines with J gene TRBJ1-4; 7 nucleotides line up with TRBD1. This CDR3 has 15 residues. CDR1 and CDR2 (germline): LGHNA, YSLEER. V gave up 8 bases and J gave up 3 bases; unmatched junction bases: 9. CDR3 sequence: CASSEGAAANEKLFF. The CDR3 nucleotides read TGCGCCAGCTCCGAGGGGGCAGCTGCTAATGAAAAACTGTTTTTT.

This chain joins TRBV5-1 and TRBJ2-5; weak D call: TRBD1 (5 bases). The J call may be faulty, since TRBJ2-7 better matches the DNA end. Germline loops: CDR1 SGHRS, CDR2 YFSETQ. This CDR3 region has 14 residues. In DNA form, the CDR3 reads TGCGCCAGCAGCTTGGTAGGCAGGGTTTACGAGCAGTACTTC. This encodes CASSLVGRVYEQYF.